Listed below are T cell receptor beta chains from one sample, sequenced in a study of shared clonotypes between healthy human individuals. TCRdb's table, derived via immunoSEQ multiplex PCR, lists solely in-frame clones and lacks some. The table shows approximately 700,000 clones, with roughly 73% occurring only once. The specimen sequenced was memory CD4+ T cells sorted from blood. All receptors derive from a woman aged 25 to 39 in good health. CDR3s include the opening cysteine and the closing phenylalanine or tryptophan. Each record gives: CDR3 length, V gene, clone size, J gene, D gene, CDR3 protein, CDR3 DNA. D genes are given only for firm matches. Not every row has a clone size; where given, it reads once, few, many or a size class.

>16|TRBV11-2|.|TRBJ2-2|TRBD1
CASSTAGTGNTGELFF
TGTGCCAGCAGCACCGCCGGGACAGGGAACACCGGGGAGCTGTTTTTT
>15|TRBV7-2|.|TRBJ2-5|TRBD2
CASSPGLALSETQYF
TGTGCCAGCAGCCCGGGACTAGCATTGTCAGAGACCCAGTACTTC
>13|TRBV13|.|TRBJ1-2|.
CASSLRQGPGYTF
TGTGCCAGCAGCCTAAGGCAGGGGCCTGGCTACACCTTC
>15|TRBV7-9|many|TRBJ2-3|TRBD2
CASSLLAGGGDTQYF
TGTGCCAGCAGCTTGCTAGCGGGAGGAGGAGATACGCAGTATTTT
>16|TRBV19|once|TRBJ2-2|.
CASSIGVLPDTGELFF
TGTGCCAGTAGTATAGGAGTCCTGCCAGACACCGGGGAGCTGTTTTTT
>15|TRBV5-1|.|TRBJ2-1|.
CASSLSSTGYNEQFF
TGCGCCAGCAGCTTGTCCTCCACCGGTTACAATGAGCAGTTCTTC
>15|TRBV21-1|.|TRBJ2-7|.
CASSNVAGVSYEQYF
TGTGCCAGCAGCAATGTAGCGGGAGTGTCTTACGAGCAGTACTTC
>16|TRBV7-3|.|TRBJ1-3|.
CASSAAVRASGNTIYF
TGTGCCAGCAGCGCAGCTGTCAGGGCCTCTGGAAACACCATATATTTT
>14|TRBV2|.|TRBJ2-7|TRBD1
CASRGDREIDEQYF
TGTGCCAGCAGGGGGGACAGGGAGATTGACGAGCAGTACTTC
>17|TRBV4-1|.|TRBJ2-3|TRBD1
CASSQSPGQGRTDTQYF
TGCGCCAGCAGCCAATCCCCGGGACAGGGTCGCACAGATACGCAGTATTTT
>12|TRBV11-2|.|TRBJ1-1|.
CASKHRATEAFF
TGTGCCAGCAAACACAGGGCCACTGAAGCTTTCTTT
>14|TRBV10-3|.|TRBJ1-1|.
CAISDRGWGTEAFF
TGTGCCATCAGCGACCGGGGCTGGGGAACTGAAGCTTTCTTT
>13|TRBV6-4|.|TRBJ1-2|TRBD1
CASSKETGAGYTF
TGTGCCAGCAGCAAAGAGACAGGGGCTGGCTACACCTTC